This is a list of T cell receptor beta chains from one sample in a study of control samples from healthy donors and cancer patients. Method: immunoSEQ multiplex PCR; TCRdb's copy keeps in-frame clones and lacks some. The sample lists over 150,000 clones; about 92% were seen once. The specimen was blood. These receptors were taken from a man aged 30-40 years in good health. Both conserved end residues are part of each CDR3. D genes are given only for firm matches. Size values are once, few and many counts, or a class for expanded clones, and some rows have none.

V gene	clone size	J gene	D gene	CDR3 protein	CDR3 DNA
TRBV6-6	.	TRBJ1-5	.	CASSLTGTGIVVLPQHF	TGTGCCAGCAGTCTAACAGGGACCGGGATCGTGGTGCTGCCCCAGCATTTT
TRBV5-8	.	TRBJ2-7	.	CASSAPGPPSYEQYF	TGTGCCAGCAGCGCTCCGGGACCACCCTCCTACGAGCAGTACTTC
TRBV19	.	TRBJ2-7	TRBD1	CASSGQTYEQYF	TGTGCCTCGTCGGGACAGACCTACGAGCAGTACTTC
TRBV9	.	TRBJ2-5	TRBD2	CASSSGTRFETQYF	TGTGCCAGCAGCTCGGGGACTAGATTCGAGACCCAGTACTTC
TRBV6-5	.	TRBJ1-6	.	CASSIRADSPLHF	TGTGCCAGCAGTATAAGGGCGGATTCACCCCTCCACTTT
TRBV27	.	TRBJ2-1	.	CASSFRGGSYNEQFF	TGTGCCAGCAGTTTTAGAGGGGGCTCCTACAATGAGCAGTTCTTC
TRBV5-4	.	TRBJ2-1	.	CASSLAGRALYNEQFF	TGTGCCAGCAGCTTGGCGGGCAGGGCCCTCTACAATGAGCAGTTCTTC
TRBV6-5	.	TRBJ1-1	.	CACPEAGSTEAFF	TGTGCCTGTCCTGAGGCAGGGAGCACTGAAGCTTTCTTT
TRBV19	once	TRBJ1-3	.	CASSWGFGNTIYF	TGTGCCAGTAGTTGGGGTTTTGGAAACACCATATATTTT
TRBV2	.	TRBJ2-1	.	CASSEDSGELFF	TGTGCCAGCAGTGAAGACTCGGGCGAGCTATTCTTC
TRBV2	.	TRBJ1-5	.	CASRTGSNQPQHF	TGTGCCAGCAGGACAGGCTCCAATCAGCCCCAGCATTTT
TRBV7-9	.	TRBJ1-1	.	CASNTPLGQNTEAFF	TGTGCCAGCAACACCCCCCTGGGTCAGAACACTGAAGCTTTCTTT
TRBV6-4	.	TRBJ2-3	.	CASSEGGGAADTQYF	TGTGCCAGCAGCGAGGGGGGGGGAGCCGCAGATACGCAGTATTTT
TRBV6-2/TRBV6-3	.	TRBJ1-6	.	CASSGEISYNSPLHF	TGTGCCAGCAGTGGGGAGATCTCCTATAATTCACCCCTCCACTTT
TRBV27	.	TRBJ2-7	.	CASSRTPGAAYEQYF	TGTGCCAGCAGTCGAACCCCGGGGGCGGCATACGAGCAGTACTTC
TRBV6-2/TRBV6-3	once	TRBJ2-2	.	CASSYVTAAGELFF	TGTGCCAGCAGTTACGTAACGGCGGCCGGGGAGCTGTTTTTT